A selection of T cell receptor beta chains follows, all from one sample in a study of blood T cell repertoires in COVID-19. Assay used: immunoSEQ multiplex PCR; TCRdb lists only in-frame clones, some missing. The sample shows 170,000 or so clones, 85% to 95% of them seen only once. The sequencing input was peripheral blood. The receptors derive from a man aged 50 to 60 with acute or convalescent COVID-19. The CDR3 runs from the conserved cysteine through the conserved F or W. Fields, in order: clone size, J gene, D gene, V gene, CDR3 protein, CDR3 DNA. The D gene is left open where the match is weak. Clone sizes are given selectively: once, few, many, or a class where the clone is expanded.

NA TRBJ1-2 TRBD1 TRBV27 CASSFSPPGQVLANYGYTF TGTGCCAGCAGTTTTAGCCCCCCGGGACAGGTCCTCGCTAACTATGGCTACACCTTC
NA TRBJ2-7 NA TRBV5-1 CASSLVAGDSYEQYF TGCGCCAGCAGCTTGGTTGCAGGGGATAGTTACGAGCAGTACTTC
NA TRBJ2-3 TRBD1 TRBV5-1 CASSFTGETTDTQYF TGCGCCAGCAGCTTCACAGGGGAGACCACAGATACGCAGTATTTT
few TRBJ1-6 TRBD1 TRBV11-2 CASSLGGTGRYNSPLHF TGTGCCAGCAGCTTAGGCGGGACAGGGAGATATAATTCACCCCTCCACTTT
NA TRBJ2-1 TRBD1 TRBV5-1 CASSLGQDYNEQFF TGCGCCAGCAGCCTGGGACAGGACTACAATGAGCAGTTCTTC
NA TRBJ2-1 TRBD2 TRBV2 CASRGLAGGNEQFF TGTGCCAGCAGGGGACTAGCGGGCGGGAATGAGCAGTTCTTC
NA TRBJ2-1 NA TRBV24-1 CATKRDNEQFF TGTGCCACCAAGAGGGACAATGAGCAGTTCTTC
NA TRBJ2-2 NA TRBV9 CASSTRGLATNTGELFF TGTGCCAGCAGCACACGAGGGCTAGCGACGAACACCGGGGAGCTGTTTTTT
NA TRBJ1-2 TRBD1 TRBV23-1 CASTLGFERDSKYGYTF TGCGCCAGCACCCTTGGGTTTGAACGGGACAGCAAATATGGCTACACCTTC
NA TRBJ2-7 TRBD2 TRBV9 CASSVEAGGFTRQYF TGTGCCAGCAGCGTAGAGGCGGGGGGGTTTACGAGGCAGTACTTC